These 9 T cell receptor beta chains were all obtained from the same sample, sequenced in a study of beta chain features in type 1 diabetes (dated 2018 in TCRdb). Receptor amplification or capture employed the immunoSEQ multiplex PCR assay. The entire isolated RNA was reverse transcribed using the High Capacity cDNA Reverse Transcription Kit, and thus expressed TCRB transcripts were sequenced. This immuneACCESS table, as held by TCRdb, lists in-frame sequences with V and J called but not all clones. Of the missing ones, under half trace to an unresolved V gene in checked studies; the others have no known cause. The sample profile shows about 620,000 clones; 15% to 17% of them were found once. The biggest ten clones account for about 0.087% of the sample. Source material: naive CD4+ T cells from blood. Sample cell subset or site, as interpreted from the label and publication: true naive CD4+ T cells. Receptors were obtained from a man younger than 35 in good health.

The gene calls are TRBV27 and TRBJ2-7, with D tentatively TRBD1 (6 bases). The V and J ends lost 6 bases and 5 bases respectively, with 14 bases between them. Germline V gene sequence: CDR1 MNHEY, CDR2 SMNVEV (reference sequence). The CDR3 is 13 amino acids. CDR3 residues: CASSRVQGNEQYF. CDR3 nucleotide sequence: TGTGCCAGCAGCCGAGTTCAGGGGAACGAGCAGTACTTC.

V and J are TRBV14 and TRBJ1-2; D is perhaps TRBD1 (5 bases). Germline-derived CDR1 and CDR2 are SGHDN and FVKESK. This CDR3 spans 15 amino acids. The V end was cut by 4 bases, the J end by 5 bases, with 17 bases between. The CDR3 sequence is CASSRATEPIYGYTF. The CDR3 region has the DNA TGTGCCAGCAGCCGAGCGACAGAGCCTATTTATGGCTACACCTTC.

This clone was seen a few times. The gene calls are TRBV4-1 and TRBJ2-7; unclear D gene. Germline CDR1 reads MGHRA; CDR2 reads YSYEKL. Trimming took 0 bases from V and 7 from J, leaving 10 bases between them. There are 13 residues in the CDR3. CDR3: CASSQDFWLEQYF. The CDR3 DNA reads as TGCGCCAGCAGCCAAGATTTTTGGCTGGAGCAGTACTTC.

This clone was counted only a few times. The V and J genes are TRBV29-1 and TRBJ2-7; 11 bases agree with TRBD1. This CDR3 spans 14 amino acids. With V trimmed by 3 bases and J by 5 bases, 6 bases remained unmatched. CDR1 and CDR2 from the germline V gene are SQVTM and ANQGSEA. The CDR3 region has the DNA TGCAGCGTTGAGGGAAGGGACAGGGGGAACGAGCAGTACTTC. It is translated as CSVEGRDRGNEQYF.

This clone was picked up a small number of times. V is TRBV25-1 and J is TRBJ1-6; 7 bases are shared with TRBD1. Germline CDR1 MGHDK, CDR2 SYGVNS. J gave up 8 bases and V 1 base, and 8 bases lay outside the gene matches. CDR3 length: 16 amino acids. DNA of the CDR3: TGTGCCAGCAGTGAATCCGGCAGGGGGGCGTATTCACCCCTCCACTTT. Translating it yields CASSESGRGAYSPLHF.

The chain has TRBV11-2 and TRBJ2-7; D uncertain. V lost 1 base, J lost 6 bases, and 4 bases lay in between. Germline values: CDR1 SGHAT, CDR2 FQNNGV. There are 11 residues in the CDR3. The CDR3 coding sequence is TGTGCCAGCAGCTTAGGATTCGAGCAGTACTTC. It translates to CASSLGFEQYF.

The chain has TRBV5-5 and TRBJ2-3; a possible D gene is TRBD2 (5 bases). CDR1 SGHKS and CDR2 YYEKEE come from the germline V gene (reference sequence). The CDR3 consists of 14 residues. Trimming took off 6 bases at V and 0 bases at J, with 11 bases between the two ends. CDR3 region: CASTSDLSTDTQYF. In DNA form, the CDR3 reads TGTGCCAGCACCTCGGACTTAAGCACAGATACGCAGTATTTT. The variable domain in full, with the rest retrieved from reference TRBV5-5 and TRBJ2-3, is DAGVTQSPTHLIKTRGQQVTLRCSPISGHKSVSWYQQVLGQGPQFIFQYYEKEERGRGNFPDRFSARQFPNYSSELNVNALLLGDSALYLCASTSDLSTDTQYFGPGTRLTVL.

The chain combines TRBV7-9 with TRBJ2-7, with D hard to call. In germline, CDR1 is SEHNR, CDR2 FQNEAQ (reference sequence). CDR3 length equals 11 residues. The V and J ends lost 6 bases and 3 bases respectively, with 6 bases between them. For the CDR3, the DNA is TGTGCCAGCAGTCGTATCTACGAGCAGTACTTC. It yields the protein CASSRIYEQYF.

This sequence joins TRBV7-2 and TRBJ2-3; maybe TRBD2 (5 bases). The ends were cut back, 3 bases at V and 5 bases at J, with 9 bases in the middle. This CDR3 comprises 13 residues. Germline-derived CDR1 and CDR2 are SGHTA and FQGNSA. Written as DNA, the CDR3 is TGTGCCAGCAGCTTCTACGGGGTAGATACGCAGTATTTT. It encodes CASSFYGVDTQYF.